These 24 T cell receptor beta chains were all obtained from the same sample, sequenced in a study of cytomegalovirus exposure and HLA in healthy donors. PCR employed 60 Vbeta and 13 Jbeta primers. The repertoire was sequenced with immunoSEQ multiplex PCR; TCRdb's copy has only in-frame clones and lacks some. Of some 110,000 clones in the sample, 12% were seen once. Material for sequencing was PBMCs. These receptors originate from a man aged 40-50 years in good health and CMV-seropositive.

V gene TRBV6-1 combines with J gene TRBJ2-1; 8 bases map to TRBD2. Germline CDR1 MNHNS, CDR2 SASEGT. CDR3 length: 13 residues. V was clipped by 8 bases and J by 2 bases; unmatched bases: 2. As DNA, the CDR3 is TGTGCCAGCTCACTAGCGGCCTACAATGAGCAGTTCTTC. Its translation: CASSLAAYNEQFF.

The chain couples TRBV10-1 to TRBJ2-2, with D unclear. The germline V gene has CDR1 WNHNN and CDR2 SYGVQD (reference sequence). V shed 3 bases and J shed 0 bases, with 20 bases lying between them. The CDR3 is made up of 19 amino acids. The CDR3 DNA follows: TGCGCCAGCAGTGATCGGGTTAGAGGTTCCAAGGCGAACACCGGGGAGCTGTTTTTT. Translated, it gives CASSDRVRGSKANTGELFF.

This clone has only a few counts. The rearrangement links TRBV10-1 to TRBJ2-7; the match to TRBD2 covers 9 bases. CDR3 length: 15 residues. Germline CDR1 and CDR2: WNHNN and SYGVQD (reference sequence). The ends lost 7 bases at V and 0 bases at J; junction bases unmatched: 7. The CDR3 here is CASNLLAGVSYEQYF. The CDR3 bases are TGCGCCAGCAACCTACTAGCGGGTGTCTCCTACGAGCAGTACTTC.

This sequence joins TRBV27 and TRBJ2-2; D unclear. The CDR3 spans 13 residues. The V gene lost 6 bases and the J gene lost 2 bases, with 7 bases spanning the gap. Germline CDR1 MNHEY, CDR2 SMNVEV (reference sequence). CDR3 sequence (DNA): TGTGCCAGCAGGCTGACAAACACCGGGGAGCTGTTTTTT. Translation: CASRLTNTGELFF.

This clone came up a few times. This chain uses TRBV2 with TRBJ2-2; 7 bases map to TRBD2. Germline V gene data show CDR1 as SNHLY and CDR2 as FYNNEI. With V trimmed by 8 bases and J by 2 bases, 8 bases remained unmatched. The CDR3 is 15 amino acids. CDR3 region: CASGFRGVNTGELFF. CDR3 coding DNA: TGTGCCAGCGGCTTCCGGGGGGTCAACACCGGGGAGCTGTTTTTT.

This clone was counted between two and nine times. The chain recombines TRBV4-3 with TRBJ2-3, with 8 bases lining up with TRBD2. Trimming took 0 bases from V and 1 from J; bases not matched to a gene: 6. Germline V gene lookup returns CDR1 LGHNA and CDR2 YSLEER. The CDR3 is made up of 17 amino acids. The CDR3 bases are TGCGCCAGCAGCCAAGATCGCCCAGCGGGGGGCACAGATACGCAGTATTTT. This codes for CASSQDRPAGGTDTQYF.

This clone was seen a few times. CDR3 bases: TGTGCCAGCAGTCCGTGGACAGGGCCTGGGGCCAACGTCCTGACTTTC. Amino acid sequence: CASSPWTGPGANVLTF. The chain is built from TRBV28 and TRBJ2-6; TRBD1 matches at 8 bases. After removal of 5 bases from V and 2 bases from J, the junction contained 5 bases not matched to a gene. The germline gives CDR1 MDHEN, CDR2 SYDVKM. CDR3 length equals 16 residues.

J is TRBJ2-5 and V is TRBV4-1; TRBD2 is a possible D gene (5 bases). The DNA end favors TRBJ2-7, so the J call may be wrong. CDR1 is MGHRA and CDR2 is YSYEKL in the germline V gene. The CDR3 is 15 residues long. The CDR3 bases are TGCGCCAGCAGCCATCAGTGGGGAGAAAACTACGAGCAGTACTTC. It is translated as CASSHQWGENYEQYF.

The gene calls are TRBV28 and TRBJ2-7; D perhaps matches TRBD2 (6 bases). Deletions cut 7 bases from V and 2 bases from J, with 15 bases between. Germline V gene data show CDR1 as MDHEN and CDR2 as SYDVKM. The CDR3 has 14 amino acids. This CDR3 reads CASTPGGSTYEQYF. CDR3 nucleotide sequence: TGTGCCAGCACCCCCGGAGGGTCCACCTACGAGCAGTACTTC.

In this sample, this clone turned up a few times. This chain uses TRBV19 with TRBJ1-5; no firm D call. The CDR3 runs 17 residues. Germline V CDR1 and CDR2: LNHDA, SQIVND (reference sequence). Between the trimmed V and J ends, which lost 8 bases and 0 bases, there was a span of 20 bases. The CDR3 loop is CASSAPRHAYSNQPQHF. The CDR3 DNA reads TGTGCCAGTTCGGCCCCTCGACACGCTTATAGCAATCAGCCCCAGCATTTT.

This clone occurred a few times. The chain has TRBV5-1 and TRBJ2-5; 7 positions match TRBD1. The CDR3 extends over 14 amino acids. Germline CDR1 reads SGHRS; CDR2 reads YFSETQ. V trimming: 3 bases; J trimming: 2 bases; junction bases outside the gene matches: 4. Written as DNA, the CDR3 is TGCGCCAGCAGCTACCTGGGACAGCAAGAGACCCAGTACTTC. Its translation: CASSYLGQQETQYF.

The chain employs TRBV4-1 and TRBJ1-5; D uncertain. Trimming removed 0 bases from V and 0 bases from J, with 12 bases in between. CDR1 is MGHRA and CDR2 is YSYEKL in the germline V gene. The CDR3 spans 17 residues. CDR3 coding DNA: TGCGCCAGCAGCCAAGAGAGGGCAGATTATAGCAATCAGCCCCAGCATTTT. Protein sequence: CASSQERADYSNQPQHF.

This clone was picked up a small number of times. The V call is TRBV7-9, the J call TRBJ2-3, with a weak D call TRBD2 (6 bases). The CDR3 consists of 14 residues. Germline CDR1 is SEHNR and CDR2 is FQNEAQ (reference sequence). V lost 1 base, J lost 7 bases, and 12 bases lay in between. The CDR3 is CASSLGISGNTQYF. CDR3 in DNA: TGTGCCAGCAGCTTAGGTATTAGCGGTAATACGCAGTATTTT.

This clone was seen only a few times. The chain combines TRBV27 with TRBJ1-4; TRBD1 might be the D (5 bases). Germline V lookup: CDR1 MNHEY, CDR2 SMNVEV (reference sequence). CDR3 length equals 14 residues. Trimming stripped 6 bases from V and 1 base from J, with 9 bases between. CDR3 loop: CASRGAQTNEKLFF. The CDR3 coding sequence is TGTGCCAGCAGAGGGGCTCAAACTAATGAAAAACTGTTTTTT.

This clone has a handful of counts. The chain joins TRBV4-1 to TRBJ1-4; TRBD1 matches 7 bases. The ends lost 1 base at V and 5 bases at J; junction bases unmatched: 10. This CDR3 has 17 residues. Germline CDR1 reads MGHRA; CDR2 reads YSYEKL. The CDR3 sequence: CASSQAGGRQMNEKLFF. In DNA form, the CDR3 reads TGCGCCAGCAGCCAAGCAGGGGGGAGACAGATGAATGAAAAACTGTTTTTT.

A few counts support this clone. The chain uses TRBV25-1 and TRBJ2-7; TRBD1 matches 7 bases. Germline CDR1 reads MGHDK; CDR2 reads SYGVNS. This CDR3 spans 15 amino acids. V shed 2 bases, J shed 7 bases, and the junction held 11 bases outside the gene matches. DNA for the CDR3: TGTGCCAGCAGTGAAGAAGGGGGCCCCGAGGGGGAGCAGTACTTC. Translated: CASSEEGGPEGEQYF.

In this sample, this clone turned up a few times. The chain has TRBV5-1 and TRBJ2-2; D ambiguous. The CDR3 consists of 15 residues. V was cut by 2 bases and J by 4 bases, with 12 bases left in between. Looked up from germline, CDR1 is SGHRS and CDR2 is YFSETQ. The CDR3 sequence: CASSLPLAATGELFF. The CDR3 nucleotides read TGCGCCAGCAGCTTACCCTTAGCAGCCACCGGGGAGCTGTTTTTT.

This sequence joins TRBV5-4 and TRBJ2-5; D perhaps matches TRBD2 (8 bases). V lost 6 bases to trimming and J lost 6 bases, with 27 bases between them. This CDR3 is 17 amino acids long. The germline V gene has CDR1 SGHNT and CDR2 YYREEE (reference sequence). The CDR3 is CASTEARATGGGKTQYF. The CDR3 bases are TGTGCCAGCACCGAGGCAAGGGCCACGGGAGGGGGCAAGACCCAGTACTTC.

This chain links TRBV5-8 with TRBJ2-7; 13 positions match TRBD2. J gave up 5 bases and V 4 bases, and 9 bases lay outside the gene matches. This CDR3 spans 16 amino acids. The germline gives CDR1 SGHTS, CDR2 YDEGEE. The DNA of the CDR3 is TGTGCCAGCAGCCGGCTTACCACTAGCGGGAGGGACGAGCAGTACTTC. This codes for CASSRLTTSGRDEQYF.

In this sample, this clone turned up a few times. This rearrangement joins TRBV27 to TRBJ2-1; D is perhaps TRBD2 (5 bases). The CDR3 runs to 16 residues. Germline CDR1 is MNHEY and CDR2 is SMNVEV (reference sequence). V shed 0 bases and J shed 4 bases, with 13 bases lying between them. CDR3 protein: CASSLSGLSLYNEQFF. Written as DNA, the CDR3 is TGTGCCAGCAGTTTATCTGGACTCTCCCTATACAATGAGCAGTTCTTC.

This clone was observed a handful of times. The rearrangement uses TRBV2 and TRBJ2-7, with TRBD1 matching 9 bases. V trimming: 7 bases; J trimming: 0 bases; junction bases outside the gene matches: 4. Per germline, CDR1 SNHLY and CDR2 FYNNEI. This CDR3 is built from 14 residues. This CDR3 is CASNPGQGSYEQYF. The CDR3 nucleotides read TGTGCCAGCAACCCGGGACAGGGCTCCTACGAGCAGTACTTC.

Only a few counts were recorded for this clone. The CDR3 nucleotides are TGTGCCAGCAGCGAGGGACAGCTCAATCAGCCCCAGCATTTT. It codes for CASSEGQLNQPQHF. The chain uses TRBV6-1 and TRBJ1-5; 7 nucleotides align to TRBD1. V lost 6 bases, J lost 3 bases, and 5 bases stayed unmatched. Germline CDR1 MNHNS, CDR2 SASEGT. This CDR3 comprises 14 residues.

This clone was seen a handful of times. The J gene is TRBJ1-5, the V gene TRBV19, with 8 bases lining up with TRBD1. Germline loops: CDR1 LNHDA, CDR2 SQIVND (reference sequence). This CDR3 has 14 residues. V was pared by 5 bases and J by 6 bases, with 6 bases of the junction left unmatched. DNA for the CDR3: TGTGCCAGTAGTTCTACAGGGGGGAGTCAGCCCCAGCATTTT. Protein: CASSSTGGSQPQHF. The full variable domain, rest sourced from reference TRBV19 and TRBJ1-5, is DGGITQSPKYLFRKEGQNVTLSCEQNLNHDAMYWYRQDPGQGLRLIYYSQIVNDFQKGDIAEGYSVSREKKESFPLTVTSAQKNPTAFYLCASSSTGGSQPQHFGDGTRLSIL.

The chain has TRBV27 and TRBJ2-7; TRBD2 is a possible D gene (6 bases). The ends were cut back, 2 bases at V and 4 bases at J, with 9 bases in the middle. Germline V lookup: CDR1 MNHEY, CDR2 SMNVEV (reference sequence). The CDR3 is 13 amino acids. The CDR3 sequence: CASSLGRGYEQYF. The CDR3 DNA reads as TGTGCCAGCAGTTTAGGGCGGGGATACGAGCAGTACTTC.